One sample yielded the 18 T cell receptor beta chains listed below, sequenced in a study of blood T cell repertoires in COVID-19. This table comes from immunoSEQ multiplex PCR, and its TCRdb copy is limited to in-frame clones, with some not included. The sample holds roughly 200,000 clones, roughly four fifths seen once. Source material: peripheral blood. Receptors were obtained from a man aged 50 to 59 with active or convalescent COVID-19.

The chain combines TRBV10-3 with TRBJ1-6, with 9 bases aligning to TRBD1. V dropped 4 bases and J dropped 5; count of bases not matched to a gene: 3. Germline CDR1 ENHRY, CDR2 SYGVKD. The CDR3 covers 15 residues. The DNA for the CDR3 is TGTGCCATCAGTGCGGACAGGGGTGATAATTCACCCCTCCACTTT. It specifies CAISADRGDNSPLHF.

The J gene is TRBJ2-7, the V gene TRBV27, with a tentative D call TRBD1 (6 bases). The CDR3 is 14 residues long. CDR1 is MNHEY and CDR2 is SMNVEV in the germline V gene (reference sequence). V lost 3 bases, J lost 5 bases, and 14 bases lay in between. CDR3 amino acids: CASSFLGASNEQYF. The CDR3 bases are TGTGCCAGCAGTTTCCTGGGGGCGAGTAACGAGCAGTACTTC.

This chain's CDR3 is CASSPHGTYQETQYF. In DNA, the CDR3 is TGTGCCAGCAGTCCCCATGGGACATATCAAGAGACCCAGTACTTC. The chain employs TRBV28 and TRBJ2-5; D is perhaps TRBD1 (6 bases). CDR3 size: 15 residues. V lost 5 bases, J lost 2 bases, and 15 bases lay in between. Germline lookup yields CDR1 MDHEN and CDR2 SYDVKM.

V is TRBV2 and J is TRBJ1-5; 7 bases are shared with TRBD1. Germline values: CDR1 SNHLY, CDR2 FYNNEI. The CDR3 is 16 residues long. The trim removed 2 bases at V and 1 base at J, leaving 5 bases unmatched. CDR3 DNA sequence: TGTGCCAGCAGTGAACAGGGGGGAAGGAGCAATCAGCCCCAGCATTTT. Translating gives CASSEQGGRSNQPQHF.

The chain carries TRBV19 and TRBJ1-2, with 9 positions matching TRBD1. V was pared by 4 bases and J by 8 bases, with 11 bases of the junction left unmatched. CDR1 is LNHDA, CDR2 SQIVND, per germline (reference sequence). The CDR3 extends over 15 amino acids. CDR3 residues: CASSRSPGQGGGYTF. As DNA, the CDR3 is TGTGCCAGTAGTAGATCTCCGGGACAGGGCGGCGGCTACACCTTC.

This chain joins TRBV21-1 and TRBJ2-5; TRBD2 reflects the table's D call only, with no check against the DNA. TRBV21-1 represents a pseudogene. The CDR3 totals 16 residues. The CDR3: CASSKAEGSGEETQYF. DNA for the CDR3: TGTGCCAGCAGCAAAGCTGAAGGTAGCGGCGAAGAGACCCAGTACTTC.

The genes are TRBV7-2 and TRBJ2-1; 8 nucleotides match TRBD2. This CDR3 has 14 amino acids. J lost 7 bases, V lost 3 bases, and 5 bases had no gene match. Looked up from germline, CDR1 is SGHTA and CDR2 is FQGNSA. In DNA form, the CDR3 reads TGTGCCAGCAGCTTCGGGGGGGGTTGGAATGAGCAGTTCTTC. This translates into CASSFGGGWNEQFF.

This sequence joins TRBV29-1 and TRBJ1-5, with D maybe TRBD1 (6 bases). The CDR3 is made up of 13 amino acids. The V and J ends lost 4 bases and 7 bases respectively, with 14 bases between them. CDR1 is SQVTM, CDR2 ANQGSEA, per germline. The CDR3 DNA is TGCAGCGTTGGGGAGGGGGACTGGCAGCCCCAGCATTTT. Translating gives CSVGEGDWQPQHF.

The rearrangement joins TRBV6-1 to TRBJ1-1, with 9 bases fitting TRBD1. Unmatched junction bases numbered 9, after V lost 2 bases and J lost 5 bases. The CDR3 is 16 amino acids. Germline V gives CDR1 MNHNS, CDR2 SASEGT. The CDR3 here is CASSETLQGAGTEAFF. The CDR3 DNA sequence: TGTGCCAGCAGTGAAACTTTACAGGGGGCTGGTACTGAAGCTTTCTTT.

The chain combines TRBV28 with TRBJ1-3, with 8 nucleotides matching TRBD1. The CDR3 loop spans 15 amino acids. The V segment lost 4 bases and the J segment 3 bases; nucleotides outside the gene matches: 5. Looked up from germline, CDR1 is MDHEN and CDR2 is SYDVKM. In DNA form, the CDR3 reads TGTGCCAGCAGTTCCCAGGGGGCAAGTGGAAACACCATATATTTT. It is translated as CASSSQGASGNTIYF.

The gene calls are TRBV29-1 and TRBJ2-5; TRBD2 agrees at 9 bases. Trimming removed 4 bases from V and 2 bases from J; junction bases left unmatched: 8. The germline gives CDR1 SQVTM, CDR2 ANQGSEA. This CDR3 is 15 amino acids long. Here the CDR3 reads CSVGISRGGQETQYF. The CDR3 DNA follows: TGCAGCGTTGGAATCTCGCGGGGGGGACAAGAGACCCAGTACTTC.

The chain couples TRBV2 to TRBJ2-1; TRBD2 matches at 7 bases. The CDR3 extends over 14 amino acids. The V and J ends lost 8 bases and 0 bases, in that order; junction bases with no gene match: 4. Germline values: CDR1 SNHLY, CDR2 FYNNEI. CDR3 nucleotides: TGTGCCAGCCCCGGGACTAACTCCTACAATGAGCAGTTCTTC. It specifies CASPGTNSYNEQFF. Variable domain in full (rest from reference TRBV2 and TRBJ2-1): EPEVTQTPSHQVTQMGQEVILRCVPISNHLYFYWYRQILGQKVEFLVSFYNNEISEKSEIFDDQFSVERPDGSNFTLKIRSTKLEDSAMYFCASPGTNSYNEQFFGPGTRLTVL.

This clone was seen a few times. The chain links TRBV9 to TRBJ2-3; TRBD2 aligns across 7 bases. V gave up 4 bases and J gave up 4 bases; unmatched junction bases: 12. The germline CDR1 and CDR2 sequences are SGDLS and YYNGEE. The CDR3 totals 16 residues. The CDR3 spells CASSHTPGGTSDTQYF. CDR3 DNA: TGTGCCAGCAGCCATACCCCCGGGGGGACGTCAGATACGCAGTATTTT.

As to this clone: The sample carries other DNA sequences with the same CDR3. This chain uses TRBV5-4 with TRBJ2-1; 7 bases fit TRBD2. The germline V gene encodes CDR1 SGHNT and CDR2 YYREEE (reference sequence). Trimming took 2 bases from V and 3 from J; bases not matched to a gene: 2. The CDR3 is made up of 14 amino acids. CDR3 in DNA: TGTGCCAGCAGCTTAGGCGGGGGCTACAATGAGCAGTTCTTC. This sequence encodes CASSLGGGYNEQFF.

The V gene is TRBV4-2, the J gene TRBJ1-1; a possible D gene is TRBD1 (5 bases). CDR1 and CDR2 (germline): LGHNA, YNFKEQ. Trimming cost V 4 bases and J 7 bases, with 7 bases left between them. CDR3 size: 11 residues. The CDR3 sequence is CASSRGGEAFF. CDR3 in DNA: TGTGCCAGCAGCCGCGGGGGTGAAGCTTTCTTT.

The genes are TRBV6-6 and TRBJ1-3; possible D gene TRBD1, 5 bases. Trimming removed 2 bases at V and 2 bases at J, with 7 bases between. This CDR3 is 14 amino acids long. Germline V gives CDR1 MNHNY, CDR2 SVGAGI (reference sequence). The CDR3 coding sequence is TGTGCCAGCAGTTACCCGACAGCTGGAAACACCATATATTTT. It is translated as CASSYPTAGNTIYF.

The V call is TRBV6-5, the J call TRBJ2-2, with D tentatively TRBD1 (6 bases). Germline assignment: CDR1 MNHEY and CDR2 SVGAGI. The ends were cut back, 2 bases at V and 0 bases at J, with 7 bases in the middle. The CDR3 loop spans 15 amino acids. The CDR3, as DNA: TGTGCCAGCAGTTACGAGGGGGCGAACACCGGGGAGCTGTTTTTT. Its translation is CASSYEGANTGELFF.

The chain is built from TRBV9 and TRBJ1-6; a possible D gene is TRBD1 (6 bases). Germline CDR1 reads SGDLS; CDR2 reads YYNGEE. Trimming stripped 4 bases from V and 8 bases from J, with 16 bases between. The CDR3 runs to 15 residues. The CDR3 nucleotides are TGTGCCAGCAGCCACGGACAGTCTTGGGATTCACCCCTCCACTTT. Its translation: CASSHGQSWDSPLHF.